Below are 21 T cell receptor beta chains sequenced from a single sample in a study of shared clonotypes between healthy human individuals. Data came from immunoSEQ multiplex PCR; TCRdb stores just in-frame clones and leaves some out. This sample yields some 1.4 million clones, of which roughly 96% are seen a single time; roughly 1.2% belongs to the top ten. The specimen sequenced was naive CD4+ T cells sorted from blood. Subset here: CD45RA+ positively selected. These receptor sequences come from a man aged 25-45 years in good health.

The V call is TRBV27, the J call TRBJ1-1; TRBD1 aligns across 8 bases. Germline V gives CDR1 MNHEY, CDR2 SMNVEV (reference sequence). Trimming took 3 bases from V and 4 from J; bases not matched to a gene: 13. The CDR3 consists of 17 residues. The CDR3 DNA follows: TGTGCCAGCAGTTTCTTTCCCCTTGACAGGGGTGGCACTGAAGCTTTCTTT. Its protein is CASSFFPLDRGGTEAFF.

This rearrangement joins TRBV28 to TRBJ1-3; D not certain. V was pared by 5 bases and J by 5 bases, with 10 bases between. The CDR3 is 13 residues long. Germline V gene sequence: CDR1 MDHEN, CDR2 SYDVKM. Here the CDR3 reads CASSPNGRNTIYF. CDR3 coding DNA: TGTGCCAGCAGTCCCAACGGGCGAAACACCATATATTTT.

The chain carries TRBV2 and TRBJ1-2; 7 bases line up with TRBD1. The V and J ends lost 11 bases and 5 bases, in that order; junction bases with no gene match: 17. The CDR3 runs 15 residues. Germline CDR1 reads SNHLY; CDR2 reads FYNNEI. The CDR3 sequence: CALYWPTGRDYGYTF. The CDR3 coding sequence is TGTGCCCTATATTGGCCGACAGGGAGGGATTATGGCTACACCTTC.

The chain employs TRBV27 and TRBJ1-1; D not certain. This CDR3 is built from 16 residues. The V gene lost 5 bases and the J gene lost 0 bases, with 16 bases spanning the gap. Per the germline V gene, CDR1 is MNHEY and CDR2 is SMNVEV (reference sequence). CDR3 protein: CASSMHPTQMNTEAFF. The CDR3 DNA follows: TGTGCCAGCAGTATGCACCCAACCCAGATGAACACTGAAGCTTTCTTT.

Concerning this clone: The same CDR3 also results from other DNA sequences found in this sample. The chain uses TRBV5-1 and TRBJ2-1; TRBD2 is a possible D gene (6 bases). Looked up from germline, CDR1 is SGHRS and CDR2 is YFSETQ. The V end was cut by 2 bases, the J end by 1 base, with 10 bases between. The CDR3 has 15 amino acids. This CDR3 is CASSLVAGSYNEQFF. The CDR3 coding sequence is TGCGCCAGCAGCTTAGTGGCGGGATCCTACAATGAGCAGTTCTTC. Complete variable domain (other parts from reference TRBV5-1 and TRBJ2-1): KAGVTQTPRYLIKTRGQQVTLSCSPISGHRSVSWYQQTPGQGLQFLFEYFSETQRNKGNFPGRFSGRQFSNSRSEMNVSTLELGDSALYLCASSLVAGSYNEQFFGPGTRLTVL.

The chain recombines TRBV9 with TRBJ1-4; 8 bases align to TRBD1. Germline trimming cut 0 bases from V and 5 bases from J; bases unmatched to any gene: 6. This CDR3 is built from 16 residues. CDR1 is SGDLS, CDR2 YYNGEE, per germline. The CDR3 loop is CASSVATGQVNEKLFF. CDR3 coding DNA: TGTGCCAGCAGCGTAGCAACGGGACAGGTCAATGAAAAACTGTTTTTT.

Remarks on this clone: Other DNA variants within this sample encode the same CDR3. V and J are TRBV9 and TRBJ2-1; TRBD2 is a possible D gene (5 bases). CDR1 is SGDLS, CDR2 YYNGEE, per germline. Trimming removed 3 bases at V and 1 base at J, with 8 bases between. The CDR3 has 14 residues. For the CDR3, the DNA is TGTGCCAGCAGCGGTACTAGTTCCTACAATGAGCAGTTCTTC. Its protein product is CASSGTSSYNEQFF.

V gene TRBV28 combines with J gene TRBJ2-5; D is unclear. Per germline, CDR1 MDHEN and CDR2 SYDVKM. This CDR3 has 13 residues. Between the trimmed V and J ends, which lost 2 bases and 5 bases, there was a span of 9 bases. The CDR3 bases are TGTGCCAGCAGTTTAGTTTCCGCGGAGACCCAGTACTTC. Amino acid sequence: CASSLVSAETQYF.

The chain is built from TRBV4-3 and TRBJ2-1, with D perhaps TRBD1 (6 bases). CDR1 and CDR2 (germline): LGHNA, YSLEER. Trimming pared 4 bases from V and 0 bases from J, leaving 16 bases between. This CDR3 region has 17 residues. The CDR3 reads CASSPYRTGTSYNEQFF. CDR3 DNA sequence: TGCGCCAGCAGCCCGTACCGAACAGGGACCTCCTACAATGAGCAGTTCTTC.

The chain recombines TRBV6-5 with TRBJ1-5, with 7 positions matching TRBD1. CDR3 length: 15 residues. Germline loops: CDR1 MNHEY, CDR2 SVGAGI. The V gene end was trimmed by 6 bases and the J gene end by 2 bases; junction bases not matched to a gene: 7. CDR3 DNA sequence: TGTGCCAGCAGGTCCTCAGGGGGTCGCAATCAGCCCCAGCATTTT. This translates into CASRSSGGRNQPQHF.

CDR3 sequence reads: CASSESFAKNIQYF. The CDR3 bases are TGTGCCAGCAGTGAAAGCTTTGCCAAAAACATTCAGTACTTC. The chain carries TRBV2 and TRBJ2-4; the D is unclear. Germline assignment: CDR1 SNHLY and CDR2 FYNNEI. V was trimmed by 2 bases and J by 1 base, leaving 6 bases between them. The CDR3 has 14 residues.

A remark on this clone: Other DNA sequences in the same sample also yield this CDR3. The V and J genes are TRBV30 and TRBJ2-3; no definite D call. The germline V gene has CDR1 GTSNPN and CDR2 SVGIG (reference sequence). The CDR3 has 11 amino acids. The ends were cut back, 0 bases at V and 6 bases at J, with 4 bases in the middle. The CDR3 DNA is TGTGCCTGGAGTGTAAAGGATACGCAGTATTTT. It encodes CAWSVKDTQYF. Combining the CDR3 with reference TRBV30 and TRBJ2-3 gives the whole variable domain SQTIHQWPATLVQPVGSPLSLECTVEGTSNPNLYWYRQAAGRGLQLLFYSVGIGQISSEVPQNLSASRPQDRQFILSSKKLLLSDSGFYLCAWSVKDTQYFGPGTRLTVL.

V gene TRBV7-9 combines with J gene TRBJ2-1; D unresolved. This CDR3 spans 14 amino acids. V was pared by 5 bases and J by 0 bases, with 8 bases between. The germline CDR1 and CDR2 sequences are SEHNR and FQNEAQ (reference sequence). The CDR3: CASSRRGSYNEQFF. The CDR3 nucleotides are TGTGCCAGCAGCAGAAGAGGCTCCTACAATGAGCAGTTCTTC.

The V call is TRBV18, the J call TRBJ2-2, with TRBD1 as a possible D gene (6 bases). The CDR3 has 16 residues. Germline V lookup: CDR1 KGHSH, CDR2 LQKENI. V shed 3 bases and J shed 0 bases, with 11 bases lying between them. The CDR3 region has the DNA TGTGCCAGCTCACCTTGGACAGCCGCGAACACCGGGGAGCTGTTTTTT. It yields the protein CASSPWTAANTGELFF.

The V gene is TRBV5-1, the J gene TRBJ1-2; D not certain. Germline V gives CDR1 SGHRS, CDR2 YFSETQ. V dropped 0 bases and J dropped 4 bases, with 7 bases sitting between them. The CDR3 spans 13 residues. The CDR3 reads CASSLAAIYGYTF. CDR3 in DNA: TGCGCCAGCAGCTTGGCAGCTATCTATGGCTACACCTTC. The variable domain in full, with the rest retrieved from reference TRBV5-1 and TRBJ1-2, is KAGVTQTPRYLIKTRGQQVTLSCSPISGHRSVSWYQQTPGQGLQFLFEYFSETQRNKGNFPGRFSGRQFSNSRSEMNVSTLELGDSALYLCASSLAAIYGYTFGSGTRLTVV.

The CDR3 sequence is CASSLDRIDVNEQFF. The CDR3 DNA is TGCGCCAGCTCCCTGGACAGGATCGACGTCAATGAGCAGTTCTTC. The rearrangement joins TRBV5-1 to TRBJ2-1; 7 bases align to TRBD1. The CDR3 covers 15 residues. J was trimmed by 6 bases and V by 7 bases; bases with no gene match: 13. Per the germline V gene, CDR1 is SGHRS and CDR2 is YFSETQ.

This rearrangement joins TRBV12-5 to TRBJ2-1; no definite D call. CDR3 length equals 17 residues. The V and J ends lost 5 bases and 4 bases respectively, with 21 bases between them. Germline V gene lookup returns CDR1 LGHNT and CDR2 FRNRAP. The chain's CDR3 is CASGLRTELGFYNEQFF. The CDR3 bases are TGTGCTAGTGGTCTCCGTACTGAGCTAGGGTTTTACAATGAGCAGTTCTTC.

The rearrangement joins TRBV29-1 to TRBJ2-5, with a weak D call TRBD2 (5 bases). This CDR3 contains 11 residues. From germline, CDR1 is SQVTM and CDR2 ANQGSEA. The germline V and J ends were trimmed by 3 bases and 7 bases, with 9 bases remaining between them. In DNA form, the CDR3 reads TGCAGCGTTGACCGGGGTTTGACCCAGTACTTC. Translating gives CSVDRGLTQYF.

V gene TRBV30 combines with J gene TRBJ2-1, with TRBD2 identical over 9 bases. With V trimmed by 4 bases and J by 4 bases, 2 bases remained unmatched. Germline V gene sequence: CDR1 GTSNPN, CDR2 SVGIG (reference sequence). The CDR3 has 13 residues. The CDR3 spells CAWNLAGYNEQFF. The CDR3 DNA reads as TGTGCCTGGAATCTAGCGGGGTACAATGAGCAGTTCTTC.

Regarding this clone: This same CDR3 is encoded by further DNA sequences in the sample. The CDR3 DNA is TGTGCCAGCTCACCTTACACGACAACTAATGAAAAACTGTTTTTT. Encoded protein: CASSPYTTTNEKLFF. The rearrangement links TRBV18 to TRBJ1-4, with D unclear. The CDR3 spans 15 residues. Trimming removed 3 bases from V and 0 bases from J, with 8 bases in between. CDR1 and CDR2 from the germline V gene are KGHSH and LQKENI.

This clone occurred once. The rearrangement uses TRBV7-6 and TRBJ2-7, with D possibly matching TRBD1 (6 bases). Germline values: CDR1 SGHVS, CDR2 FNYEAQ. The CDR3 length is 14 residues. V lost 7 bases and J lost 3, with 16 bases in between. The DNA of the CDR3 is TGTGCCAGCACCCTCGGGGAAGGGGGCTACGAGCAGTACTTC. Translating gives CASTLGEGGYEQYF.